These T cell receptor beta chains were read from a single sample in a study of PD-L1 blockade in urothelial cancer. Assay used: immunoSEQ multiplex PCR; TCRdb lists only in-frame clones, some missing. The sample has 35,000 or so clones; around 88% are singletons. This material consisted of PBMCs, taken around atezolizumab (anti-PD-L1) treatment. The receptors derive from a man aged 60 to 75 with urothelial cancer. Both conserved end residues are part of each CDR3. The D gene is left open where the match is weak. The listing skips clone size in some rows; elsewhere it reads once, few, many or a size class.

CDR3 DNA: TGCGCCAGCAGGGGGACTAGCGGGAGGGAGAAGTACAATGAGCAGTTCTTC
CDR3 protein: CASRGTSGREKYNEQFF
J gene: TRBJ2-1
D gene: TRBD2
clone size: NA
V gene: TRBV10-2

CDR3 DNA: TGTGCCAGCAGCTTATCGGGAGGAACGTACAATGAGCAGTTCTTC
CDR3 protein: CASSLSGGTYNEQFF
J gene: TRBJ2-1
D gene: TRBD2
clone size: few
V gene: TRBV11-2

CDR3 DNA: TGTGCCAGCAGCTTGACGATCCGAGGGGGACAAGAGACCCAGTACTTC
CDR3 protein: CASSLTIRGGQETQYF
J gene: TRBJ2-5
D gene: NA
clone size: NA
V gene: TRBV5-4

CDR3 DNA: TGCGCCAGCAGCCGGACAGGGACGGGGTCACCCCTCCACTTT
CDR3 protein: CASSRTGTGSPLHF
J gene: TRBJ1-6
D gene: TRBD1
clone size: NA
V gene: TRBV4-1

CDR3 DNA: TGTGCCAGCAGTAAGACACAGGGTCGGATGAACACTGAAGCTTTCTTT
CDR3 protein: CASSKTQGRMNTEAFF
J gene: TRBJ1-1
D gene: NA
clone size: NA
V gene: TRBV11-2

CDR3 DNA: TGTGCCAGTAGTCGCCCAACAGGGGGCGCGGGCAATCAGCCCCAGCATTTT
CDR3 protein: CASSRPTGGAGNQPQHF
J gene: TRBJ1-5
D gene: TRBD1
clone size: NA
V gene: TRBV19

CDR3 DNA: TGTGCCAGTAGTAACGGGGGAGGGGGCTCCTACAATGAGCAGTTCTTC
CDR3 protein: CASSNGGGGSYNEQFF
J gene: TRBJ2-1
D gene: NA
clone size: NA
V gene: TRBV19

CDR3 DNA: TGTGCCAGCAGCTTGGCCGGGACAGGTGGGCCCGCGAATACGCAGTATTTT
CDR3 protein: CASSLAGTGGPANTQYF
J gene: TRBJ2-3
D gene: TRBD1
clone size: NA
V gene: TRBV5-6

CDR3 DNA: TGTGCCAGTAGTTCCTCTGCGGGACAGGGTTTTCGCGAGCAGTACTTC
CDR3 protein: CASSSSAGQGFREQYF
J gene: TRBJ2-7
D gene: TRBD1
clone size: NA
V gene: TRBV19

CDR3 DNA: TGCGCCAGCAGTAAGTTACGAGCGGGAGCTGCAGATACGCAGTATTTT
CDR3 protein: CASSKLRAGAADTQYF
J gene: TRBJ2-3
D gene: TRBD2
clone size: NA
V gene: TRBV10-2

CDR3 DNA: TGTGCCAGCAGCTTAATGGGACAGGGGGACACTGAAGCTTTCTTT
CDR3 protein: CASSLMGQGDTEAFF
J gene: TRBJ1-1
D gene: TRBD1
clone size: NA
V gene: TRBV11-2

CDR3 DNA: TGTGCCAGCAGTGCCCCAGGGGGGCGTGGAAACACCATATATTTT
CDR3 protein: CASSAPGGRGNTIYF
J gene: TRBJ1-3
D gene: TRBD1
clone size: NA
V gene: TRBV28

CDR3 DNA: TGCGCCAGCAGCCAAGATCGGGGGGTGGGCGGGCAGTACTTC
CDR3 protein: CASSQDRGVGGQYF
J gene: TRBJ2-7
D gene: TRBD2
clone size: few
V gene: TRBV4-1

CDR3 DNA: TGTGCCAGCAGAGCAGCCGGGAGGGAGTACGAGCAGTACTTC
CDR3 protein: CASRAAGREYEQYF
J gene: TRBJ2-7
D gene: TRBD2
clone size: NA
V gene: TRBV27

CDR3 DNA: TGTGCCAGCAGTCCCAGAAAACCTTTCTACAATGAGCAGTTCTTC
CDR3 protein: CASSPRKPFYNEQFF
J gene: TRBJ2-1
D gene: NA
clone size: NA
V gene: TRBV28

CDR3 DNA: TGTGCCAGCAGCCAAGACAGGGTCGAGCAGTTCTTC
CDR3 protein: CASSQDRVEQFF
J gene: TRBJ2-1
D gene: TRBD1
clone size: NA
V gene: TRBV5-4

CDR3 DNA: TGTGCCAGCAGCTTAGAGTTCGACAATGAGCAGTTCTTC
CDR3 protein: CASSLEFDNEQFF
J gene: TRBJ2-1
D gene: NA
clone size: NA
V gene: TRBV11-3

CDR3 DNA: TGTGCCAGCAGCGTAGGGGGGAAGGGGGCTTACGAGCAGTACTTC
CDR3 protein: CASSVGGKGAYEQYF
J gene: TRBJ2-7
D gene: TRBD1
clone size: NA
V gene: TRBV9

CDR3 DNA: TGTGCCACCTCTACGAACTACTATGGCTACACCTTC
CDR3 protein: CATSTNYYGYTF
J gene: TRBJ1-2
D gene: NA
clone size: NA
V gene: TRBV6-5

CDR3 DNA: TGTGCCAGCAGCGTTTCAGGGGAAACTGAAGCTTTCTTT
CDR3 protein: CASSVSGETEAFF
J gene: TRBJ1-1
D gene: NA
clone size: NA
V gene: TRBV7-9

CDR3 DNA: TGCGCCAGCAGTACCGGGTCCACTTACGAGCAGTACTTC
CDR3 protein: CASSTGSTYEQYF
J gene: TRBJ2-7
D gene: NA
clone size: NA
V gene: TRBV5-1

CDR3 DNA: TGTGCCAGCAGCCCCCGTCTCCCGGGAACTGGAAACACCATATATTTT
CDR3 protein: CASSPRLPGTGNTIYF
J gene: TRBJ1-3
D gene: NA
clone size: NA
V gene: TRBV14

CDR3 DNA: TGCGCCAGCAGCTTGGAGGCAGCGGGGGGGCAGGGCATTCAGTACTTC
CDR3 protein: CASSLEAAGGQGIQYF
J gene: TRBJ2-4
D gene: TRBD2
clone size: NA
V gene: TRBV5-1

CDR3 DNA: TGCAGCGTCGCCAGGGACAGACACTACGAGCAGTACTTC
CDR3 protein: CSVARDRHYEQYF
J gene: TRBJ2-7
D gene: TRBD1
clone size: NA
V gene: TRBV29-1

CDR3 DNA: TGTGCCAGCAGCTTGGTAGCTTTAGAATCACCCCTCCACTTT
CDR3 protein: CASSLVALESPLHF
J gene: TRBJ1-6
D gene: NA
clone size: few
V gene: TRBV7-2

CDR3 DNA: TGTGCCAGCAGCCCCGGACAGGGAAGGGGAGCAACTAATGAAAAACTGTTTTTT
CDR3 protein: CASSPGQGRGATNEKLFF
J gene: TRBJ1-4
D gene: TRBD1
clone size: once
V gene: TRBV5-6

CDR3 DNA: TGTGCCAGCAGCGTAGGACAGTCCTACAATGAGCAGTTCTTC
CDR3 protein: CASSVGQSYNEQFF
J gene: TRBJ2-1
D gene: NA
clone size: NA
V gene: TRBV9

CDR3 DNA: TGTGCCAGCAGCTTACCCAAGTACAGGGGGCGAGAGACCCAGTACTTC
CDR3 protein: CASSLPKYRGRETQYF
J gene: TRBJ2-5
D gene: TRBD1
clone size: few
V gene: TRBV7-2

CDR3 DNA: TGTGCCAGCAGTTTGGGTCGGGACAACTCCTACGAGCAGTACTTC
CDR3 protein: CASSLGRDNSYEQYF
J gene: TRBJ2-7
D gene: NA
clone size: few
V gene: TRBV28

CDR3 DNA: TGTGCCAGCAGCCAGCAGGGACTAGCGCTATACGAGCAGTACTTC
CDR3 protein: CASSQQGLALYEQYF
J gene: TRBJ2-7
D gene: TRBD2
clone size: few
V gene: TRBV5-6

CDR3 DNA: TGCGCCAGCGGCCCCTCGAGCGGGGGACAGGGTGAGCAGTACTTC
CDR3 protein: CASGPSSGGQGEQYF
J gene: TRBJ2-7
D gene: NA
clone size: NA
V gene: TRBV10-2

CDR3 DNA: TGCGCCAGCAGCAAAGACAGGGAGGATGGCTACACCTTC
CDR3 protein: CASSKDREDGYTF
J gene: TRBJ1-2
D gene: TRBD1
clone size: NA
V gene: TRBV5-1

CDR3 DNA: TGTGCCAGCAGCTTCGGGACTAGCGGTGAAGTAGCGGCCCAGTACTTC
CDR3 protein: CASSFGTSGEVAAQYF
J gene: TRBJ2-5
D gene: TRBD2
clone size: few
V gene: TRBV7-9

CDR3 DNA: TGTGCCAGCAGTCCCGGGACAGGGCCGCCAGGGGGCTACACCTTC
CDR3 protein: CASSPGTGPPGGYTF
J gene: TRBJ1-2
D gene: TRBD1
clone size: NA
V gene: TRBV2

CDR3 DNA: TGTGCCAGCAGCTTAAGGGGGGGTCGACTCGGCTACACCTTC
CDR3 protein: CASSLRGGRLGYTF
J gene: TRBJ1-2
D gene: NA
clone size: NA
V gene: TRBV7-2

CDR3 DNA: TGTGCCAGCAGCTTAGATTTGGGGGGGACAGGCCCTTCGGGGACCCAGTACTTC
CDR3 protein: CASSLDLGGTGPSGTQYF
J gene: TRBJ2-5
D gene: NA
clone size: NA
V gene: TRBV11-3

CDR3 DNA: TGTGCCAGCAGCTTGGGCGGGTCGTTCACCGGGGAGCTGTTTTTT
CDR3 protein: CASSLGGSFTGELFF
J gene: TRBJ2-2
D gene: NA
clone size: few
V gene: TRBV5-6

CDR3 DNA: TGTGCCAGCTCGGGGATGTCGGGGTTCATATATGGCTACACCTTC
CDR3 protein: CASSGMSGFIYGYTF
J gene: TRBJ1-2
D gene: NA
clone size: NA
V gene: TRBV27

CDR3 DNA: TGTGCCATCAGTGAAGCCAGGGACACCGGGGAGCTGTTTTTT
CDR3 protein: CAISEARDTGELFF
J gene: TRBJ2-2
D gene: NA
clone size: NA
V gene: TRBV10-3

CDR3 DNA: TGTGCCAGCAGTGGCGACAGGGATCGCTACACCTTC
CDR3 protein: CASSGDRDRYTF
J gene: TRBJ1-2
D gene: TRBD1
clone size: NA
V gene: TRBV2

CDR3 DNA: TGTGCCAGCAGGCCTACAGGGGGTCGGCAAGAGACCCAGTACTTC
CDR3 protein: CASRPTGGRQETQYF
J gene: TRBJ2-5
D gene: TRBD1
clone size: NA
V gene: TRBV7-2